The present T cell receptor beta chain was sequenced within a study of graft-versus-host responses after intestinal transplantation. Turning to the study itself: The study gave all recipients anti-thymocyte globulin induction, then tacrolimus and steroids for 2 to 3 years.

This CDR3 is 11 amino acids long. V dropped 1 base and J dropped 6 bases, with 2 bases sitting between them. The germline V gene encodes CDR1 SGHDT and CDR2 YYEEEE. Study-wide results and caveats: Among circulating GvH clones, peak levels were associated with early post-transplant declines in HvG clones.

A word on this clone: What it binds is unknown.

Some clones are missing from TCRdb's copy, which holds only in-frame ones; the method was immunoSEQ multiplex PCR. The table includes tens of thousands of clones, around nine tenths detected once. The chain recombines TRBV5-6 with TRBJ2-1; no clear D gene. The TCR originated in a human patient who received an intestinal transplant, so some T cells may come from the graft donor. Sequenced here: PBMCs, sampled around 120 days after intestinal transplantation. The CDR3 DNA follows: TGTGCCAGCAGCTTGTCCAATGAGCAGTTCTTC. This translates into CASSLSNEQFF.